One TCR beta chain is described in this entry. This clone's antigen is unknown. No per-base quality is available; no much larger clone lies one base away. Each collaborating institution followed its own protocols to collect whole blood in K2EDTA tubes. For TCRbeta analysis, collaborators shipped samples as frozen whole blood, isolated PBMCs, or DNA extracted from either of those sample types. The data belong to a study of blood T cell repertoires in COVID-19 (dated by TCRdb to 2020 to 2022). General notes on the study: The collaborator samples originated in the United States, Italy and Spain and spanned the acute and convalescent phases of COVID-19. The prospective study material was composed of cDNA or gDNA derived from T cells, B-cell-depleted T cells, or PBMCs. Deeply sampled blood TCRbeta repertoires from subjects exposed to, actively infected with, or recovered from COVID-19 were included in the dataset. The repertoires were released in a freely available public database meant as a resource for research on the immune response to SARS-CoV-2. The samples were drawn from the first 160 participants of the ongoing ImmuneRACE study and from over a thousand subjects provided by 6 global collaborators. Sample metadata almost always included a de-identified subject ID, COVID-19 status, age in years and sex. Where available, HLA class I and class II types were taken from metadata supplied by the sample provider and were not determined by assay-based typing.

What the authors observed across the whole study: The quantity of clinical and demographic metadata differed by source and by participant and was supplied without curation.

Sequences SNHLY (CDR1) and FYNNEI (CDR2) are obtained from the germline V gene. Measured from the cysteine to the phenylalanine, the CDR3 is 13 residues long. Only the CDR3 DNA is retained, 39 bases long and in frame from the first base. V and J lose 5 bases and 6 bases, and a span of 13 bases separates them. The immunoSEQ Assay, a bias-controlled multiplex PCR, was used to amplify TCRbeta CDR3 regions from genomic DNA. The study's processing was this. Nucleated cell counts per sample were estimated from amplification of reference gene primers within the assay. To quantify the absolute abundance of each unique TCRbeta CDR3 rearrangement, sequence reads were collapsed and filtered. For each sample, productive Simpson clonality was calculated as the square root of Simpson's diversity index across productive rearrangements. TCRdb mirrors the immuneACCESS table, restricted to in-frame sequences. Some clones are absent from its copies; in checked studies, under half trace to an unresolved V gene, and the reason for the others is unknown. The V and J calls and the clone size are those of that table, but D and trimming were determined from the DNA. The sample data list around 93,000 clones, and about 77% of these were observed just once. The ten largest clones take up just under 10% of the sample.

The rearrangement combines TRBV2 with TRBJ1-2; TRBD1 is a weak D gene call, 6 bases matching. The sample was peripheral blood. This sequence was found in a woman of 80 years or more with acute or convalescent COVID-19. At the DNA level, the sequence is TGTGCCAGCAGTCAAAACAGGGAAAATGGCTACACCTTC. Translated, this is CASSQNRENGYTF.